The present entry profiles one T cell receptor (beta chain) with its context. Using immunoSEQ multiplex PCR, the repertoire was profiled, and TCRdb retains in-frame clones only, with some absent. Of roughly 32,000 clones in the sample, around 84% are singletons; the top ten hold 2.6%. This specimen comes from a study of OX40 agonist ivuxolimab in advanced cancers. Study-level information: Every 2 weeks, patients got intravenous ivuxolimab at one of six dose levels (0.01-10 mg/kg). Earlier treatment with anti-PD-1, anti-PD-L1 or anti-CTLA-4 was permitted, and less than 50% had received some. Averaging 60 years in age, with a range of roughly 23 to 80, the cohort was 82.7% male.

The TCR sequence derives from an adult with an advanced solid tumor such as melanoma, head and neck, liver or kidney cancer. This material consisted of CD4+ or CD8+ T cells sorted from blood, taken in a trial of the OX40 agonist ivuxolimab.

CDR3 DNA: TGTGCAAGTCGCTTATCTGACCCGGGACCGAGCTATGGCTACACCTTC. It codes for CASRLSDPGPSYGYTF. This chain links TRBV12-2 with TRBJ1-2. TRBV12-2 is a documented pseudogene. CDR3 length: 16 residues.